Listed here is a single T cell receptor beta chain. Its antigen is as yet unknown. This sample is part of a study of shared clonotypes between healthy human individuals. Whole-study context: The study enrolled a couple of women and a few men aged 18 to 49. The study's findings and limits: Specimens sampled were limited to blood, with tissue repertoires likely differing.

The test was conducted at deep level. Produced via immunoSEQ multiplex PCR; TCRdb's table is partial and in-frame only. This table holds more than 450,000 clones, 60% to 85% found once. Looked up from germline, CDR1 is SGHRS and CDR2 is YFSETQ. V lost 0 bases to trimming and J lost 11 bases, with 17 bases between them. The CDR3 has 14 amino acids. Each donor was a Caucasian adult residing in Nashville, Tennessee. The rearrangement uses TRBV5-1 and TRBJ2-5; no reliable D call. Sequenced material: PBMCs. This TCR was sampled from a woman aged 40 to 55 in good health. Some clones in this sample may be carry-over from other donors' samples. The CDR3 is CASSLDGRTLEQYF. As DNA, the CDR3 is TGCGCCAGCAGCTTGGACGGACGCACCTTAGAGCAGTACTTC.